This T cell receptor (beta chain) was captured by sequencing in a study of blood T cell repertoires in COVID-19. Libraries were prepared by immunoSEQ multiplex PCR; TCRdb keeps only in-frame clonotypes and omits some of them. In the table there are about 65,000 clones, 70% to 90% of which are singletons. This CDR3 comprises 16 residues. Trimming cost V 5 bases and J 0 bases; bases outside gene matches: 8. The germline V gene encodes CDR1 SGHNT and CDR2 YENEEA. The clonotype was recovered from a man aged 80 or over with acute or convalescent COVID-19. Sequenced: peripheral blood. The V and J genes are TRBV11-3 and TRBJ2-3; 7 positions agree with TRBD2. This CDR3 is CASSPRVLASTDTQYF. The CDR3 DNA reads TGTGCCAGCAGCCCACGGGTACTAGCGAGCACAGATACGCAGTATTTT.